This T cell receptor (beta chain) was captured in a study of blood T cell repertoires in COVID-19 (dated by TCRdb to about 2020). For the study in its entirety: Collaborator samples came from the United States, Italy and Spain and covered acute and convalescent phases of COVID-19. HLA class I and class II types, where available, came from metadata supplied by the sample provider rather than from assay-based typing. The sample metadata nearly always contained a de-identified subject ID, COVID-19 status, age in years and sex. The dataset comprised deeply sampled blood TCRbeta repertoires from subjects exposed to, actively infected with, or recovered from COVID-19. The samples were drawn from the first 160 participants of the ongoing ImmuneRACE study and from under 1,500 subjects provided by 6 global collaborators. The material from the prospective study consisted of cDNA or gDNA derived from T cells, B-cell-depleted T cells, or PBMCs. The repertoires were made available in a free public database intended to serve as a resource for research on the immune response to SARS-CoV-2.

Collaborating institutions collected whole blood in K2EDTA tubes following their own protocols. Collaborator samples were shipped for TCRbeta analysis as frozen whole blood, isolated PBMCs, or DNA extracted from either sample type. Including cysteine and phenylalanine, the CDR3 has 11 amino acids. The only DNA kept is the CDR3, 33 bases in frame from the first base. The V end loses 8 bases and the J end loses 0 bases, and a stretch of 2 bases separates them. TCRbeta CDR3 regions were amplified from genomic DNA using the immunoSEQ Assay, a bias-controlled multiplex PCR. The source study handled its data this way. The number of nucleated cells in each sample was estimated by amplification of reference gene primers within the assay. To quantify the absolute abundance of each unique TCRbeta CDR3 rearrangement, sequence reads were collapsed and filtered. Productive Simpson clonality was computed per sample as the square root of Simpson's diversity index over productive rearrangements. The source is immuneACCESS, and TCRdb retained only in-frame sequences with V and J called. Part of the clones is not carried over; for the studies checked, unresolved V genes explain less than half of this, and the remainder is unexplained. V and J calls and clone size are given by that table; D and trimming were obtained from the DNA. Present in this sample are roughly 23,000 clones, around 91% of which were seen just once. The leading ten clones occupy 2.7% of the sample.

Comment on this clone: Its target antigen remains unknown. Within one base of it there is no much larger clone, and no base qualities were kept.

Study-wide conclusions, independent of this receptor: The amount of clinical and demographic metadata varied by source and participant and was provided uncurated.

The sequenced material came from peripheral blood. The receptor comes from a man in his 70s with acute or convalescent COVID-19. Recombination joined TRBV12-3 or TRBV12-4 with TRBJ2-1, with no reliable assignment of the D segment. The CDR3 protein is CASLSYNEQFF. The DNA reads as follows: TGTGCCAGCCTCTCCTACAATGAGCAGTTCTTC.